The TCR beta chain under discussion was sequenced for a study of T cells after yellow fever vaccination. Regarding the study as a whole: Contamination of FACS-sorted repertoires by abundant clonotypes from the bulk population could occur.

The CDR3 sequence is 17 residues long. J gave up 0 bases and V 0 bases, and 1 base lay outside the gene matches. From germline, CDR1 is SGHTA and CDR2 FQGNSA. With respect to this clonotype: What it binds is not known.

TCRdb re-analysed the 5' RACE reads in MiXCR, keeping a single row per CDR3 protein. The sample consists of about 150,000 distinct CDR3 sequences, less than 8.5% of them appearing once. This clonotype was sampled from a man younger than 45 who received the YFV17D yellow fever vaccine. The source was CD4+ T cells sorted from PBMCs, collected 10 days after the yellow fever booster vaccination. The chain uses TRBV7-2 and TRBJ2-3, with 12 bases matching TRBD2. The CDR3 DNA follows: TGTGCCAGCAGCTTAGCTGGGACTAGCGGGAGCACAGATACGCAGTATTTT. Its protein is CASSLAGTSGSTDTQYF. Filled out from reference TRBV7-2 and TRBJ2-3, the complete variable domain reads GAGVSQSPSNKVTEKGKDVELRCDPISGHTALYWYRQSLGQGLEFLIYFQGNSAPDKSGLPSDRFSAERTGGSVSTLTIQRTQQEDSAVYLCASSLAGTSGSTDTQYFGPGTRLTVL.